The next 32 T cell receptor beta chains were all read from a single sample in a study of response to subunit inactivated influenza vaccine (dated by TCRdb to 2016 to 2018). The library was produced with RT-PCR. The instrument given in TCRdb is Illumina HiSeq 2500. The raw public reads went through TCRdb reprocessing: fastp at Q25, MiXCR clone calling, in-frame beta chains kept. A single entry per CDR3 protein holds the most common genes and DNA from its merged rows. This sample comprises about half a million distinct CDR3 sequences, 25% of them detected only once. The top ten clonotypes cover under 2.5% of the sample. The sequencing used CD4+ T cells sorted from PBMCs, collected 5 days after vaccination. The receptors were sampled from a man aged 50-59 years who received an inactivated influenza vaccine. Donor details come from another sample of the same person, matched by shared clones.

This chain links TRBV6-1 with TRBJ2-2, with D uncertain. V lost 5 bases and J 5 bases, leaving 12 bases between the germline ends. CDR3 length: 14 residues. Germline loops: CDR1 MNHNS, CDR2 SASEGT. CDR3 residues: CASSRPSRTGELFF. The CDR3, as DNA: TGTGCCAGCAGTCGCCCCAGTAGGACCGGGGAGCTGTTTTTT.

The chain joins TRBV14 to TRBJ2-7, with D uncertain. V gave up 3 bases and J gave up 4 bases, with 7 bases separating them. The CDR3 consists of 12 residues. Germline CDR1 SGHDN, CDR2 FVKESK. The CDR3 protein is CASSHTPYEQYF. CDR3 in DNA: TGTGCCAGCAGCCACACTCCTTACGAGCAGTACTTC.

This clonotype was recorded many times. This chain uses TRBV24-1 with TRBJ2-2; D remains unclear. This CDR3 has 13 amino acids. Trimming left V 5 bases short and J 4 bases short, with 7 bases between. CDR1 KGHDR and CDR2 SFDVKD come from the germline V gene. This CDR3 reads CATSALTTGELFF. The CDR3 DNA follows: TGTGCCACCAGTGCCTTAACCACCGGGGAGCTGTTTTTT.

The table lists this clonotype with many counts. The CDR3 sequence is CASSFEGLAGGELFF. The CDR3 nucleotides are TGTGCCAGCAGTTTCGAGGGACTAGCGGGCGGGGAGCTGTTTTTT. V is TRBV12-3 or TRBV12-4 and J is TRBJ2-2; TRBD2 agrees at 12 bases. The length of the CDR3 is 15 residues. Trimming at V came to 3 bases and at J to 7 bases, leaving 3 bases not matched to a gene.

This clonotype was found a few times. V gene TRBV7-9 combines with J gene TRBJ2-1, with D possibly being TRBD1 (7 bases). Germline V lookup: CDR1 SEHNR, CDR2 FQNEAQ (reference sequence). V was cut by 3 bases and J by 8 bases, with 14 bases left in between. The length of the CDR3 is 14 residues. CDR3 amino acids: CASSFSGGGDEQFF. As DNA, the CDR3 is TGTGCCAGCAGCTTTAGCGGAGGGGGCGATGAGCAGTTCTTC. Filled out from reference TRBV7-9 and TRBJ2-1, the complete variable domain reads DTGVSQNPRHKITKRGQNVTFRCDPISEHNRLYWYRQTLGQGPEFLTYFQNEAQLEKSRLLSDRFSAERPKGSFSTLEIQRTEQGDSAMYLCASSFSGGGDEQFFGPGTRLTVL.

The chain combines TRBV29-1 with TRBJ2-7; D tentatively fits TRBD1 or TRBD2 (6 bases each). Germline CDR1 is SQVTM and CDR2 is ANQGSEA. CDR3 length: 13 residues. Trimming removed 4 bases from V and 2 bases from J, with 12 bases in between. CDR3 region: CSVARGLAYEQYF. The CDR3, as DNA: TGCAGCGTTGCCAGGGGACTGGCCTACGAGCAGTACTTC.

This clonotype came up a few times. The rearrangement uses TRBV27 and TRBJ2-1; D is unresolved. V gave up 1 base and J gave up 4 bases, with 11 bases separating them. The CDR3 sequence is 15 residues long. CDR1 is MNHEY and CDR2 is SMNVEV in the germline V gene (reference sequence). CDR3 sequence (DNA): TGTGCCAGCAGTTTATTGGGTCGGCAATACAATGAGCAGTTCTTC. Its protein is CASSLLGRQYNEQFF.

This clonotype has only a few counts. J is TRBJ2-1 and V is TRBV6-5, with D uncertain. This CDR3 has 12 amino acids. Germline V gene lookup returns CDR1 MNHEY and CDR2 SVGAGI. Trimming removed 2 bases from V and 10 bases from J, with 9 bases in between. CDR3 in amino acids: CASSYVSGEQFF. The DNA for the CDR3 is TGTGCCAGCAGTTACGTCTCCGGCGAGCAGTTCTTC.

The V gene is TRBV5-1, the J gene TRBJ1-1, with 8 bases identical to TRBD1. The CDR3 runs 16 residues. V shed 2 bases and J 5 bases; nucleotides not matched to a gene: 11. Germline V lookup: CDR1 SGHRS, CDR2 YFSETQ. Here the CDR3 reads CASSLQTTGAGTEAFF. DNA of the CDR3: TGCGCCAGCAGCTTACAAACGACAGGGGCGGGAACTGAAGCTTTCTTT.

The genes are TRBV2 and TRBJ1-5; 12 bases are a match to TRBD1. The junction had 10 bases not matched to a gene; V was cut back by 6 bases and J by 7 bases. Germline CDR1 SNHLY, CDR2 FYNNEI. The CDR3 loop spans 16 amino acids. The CDR3 spells CASRPGRGQGAQPQHF. DNA for the CDR3: TGTGCCAGCAGACCTGGGCGGGGACAGGGGGCCCAGCCCCAGCATTTT.

The table lists this clonotype with a few counts. V is TRBV28 and J is TRBJ2-1, with 8 bases fitting TRBD1. V dropped 2 bases and J dropped 5; count of bases not matched to a gene: 8. The length of the CDR3 is 16 residues. Germline lookup yields CDR1 MDHEN and CDR2 SYDVKM. Written as DNA, the CDR3 is TGTGCCAGCAGTTTAGGAGGCGGGACAGGAAACAATGAGCAGTTCTTC. Protein product: CASSLGGGTGNNEQFF.

The gene calls are TRBV2 and TRBJ2-3, with 11 bases lining up with TRBD2. With 3 bases clipped from V and 8 bases from J, the junction kept 7 bases outside the gene matches. Germline assignment: CDR1 SNHLY and CDR2 FYNNEI. This CDR3 has 15 residues. The CDR3 is CASSDSGRAGGTQYF. The CDR3, as DNA: TGTGCCAGCAGTGATAGCGGGAGGGCCGGAGGTACGCAGTATTTT.

The gene calls are TRBV12-3 or TRBV12-4 and TRBJ1-5; D ambiguous. V lost 3 bases, J lost 0 bases, and 6 bases lay in between. The CDR3 has 14 amino acids. As DNA, the CDR3 is TGTGCCAGCAGTTTCGCCAGTAGCAATCAGCCCCAGCATTTT. Amino acids: CASSFASSNQPQHF.

This clonotype showed up many times. V usage is TRBV12-3 or TRBV12-4 and J usage is TRBJ1-1, with TRBD1 as a possible D gene (6 bases). Deletions cut 6 bases from V and 1 base from J, with 12 bases between. This CDR3 has 14 amino acids. The CDR3 DNA sequence: TGTGCCAGCAGCCTCACAGGGACGAACACTGAAGCTTTCTTT. Amino acid sequence: CASSLTGTNTEAFF.

This clonotype was counted between two and nine times. The J gene is TRBJ2-7, the V gene TRBV28; tentative D call: TRBD2 (5 bases). Germline values: CDR1 MDHEN, CDR2 SYDVKM. V lost 5 bases to trimming and J lost 9 bases, with 14 bases between them. The CDR3 totals 12 residues. The CDR3 loop is CASSPRGTWQYF. The DNA of the CDR3 is TGTGCCAGCAGTCCCCGGGGAACCTGGCAGTACTTC.

The chain employs TRBV7-6 and TRBJ1-1, with TRBD1 as a possible D gene (6 bases). Trimming cost V 2 bases and J 1 base, with 11 bases left between them. CDR1 is SGHVS and CDR2 is FNYEAQ in the germline V gene. The CDR3 loop spans 15 amino acids. CDR3 DNA: TGTGCCAGCAGCTTAACAAGACAGGCGAACACTGAAGCTTTCTTT. Translated, it gives CASSLTRQANTEAFF.

In its sample, this clonotype was seen a few times. The chain combines TRBV10-3 with TRBJ2-1, with 9 bases aligning to TRBD2. V lost 5 bases to trimming and J lost 9 bases; unmatched junction nucleotides: 8. The CDR3 length is 14 residues. Germline assignment: CDR1 ENHRY and CDR2 SYGVKD. CDR3 amino acids: CAISRAGGPGEQFF. The CDR3 nucleotides are TGTGCCATCAGTCGGGCGGGGGGGCCTGGTGAGCAGTTCTTC.

A note on this clonotype: One end of the junction is discordant with germline, which a read error may explain. The chain carries TRBV6-5 and TRBJ1-1; D remains unclear. Germline-derived CDR1 and CDR2 are MNHEY and SVGAGI. CDR3 length equals 14 residues. DNA of the CDR3: TGTGCCAGCGGTTACCATTCAGATGACACTGAAGCTTTCTTT. Translation: CASGYHSDDTEAFF.

The V call is TRBV6-1, the J call TRBJ2-2; D is unclear. V was trimmed by 5 bases and J by 5 bases, leaving 12 bases between them. The germline CDR1 and CDR2 sequences are MNHNS and SASEGT. The CDR3 is made up of 14 amino acids. Written as DNA, the CDR3 is TGTGCCAGCAGTCGCTTGGTAGGGACCGGGGAGCTGTTTTTT. Translated: CASSRLVGTGELFF.

The rearrangement joins TRBV20-1 to TRBJ1-4, with TRBD1 identical over 9 bases. J gave up 7 bases and V 4 bases, and 4 bases lay outside the gene matches. The CDR3 has 13 amino acids. Per germline, CDR1 DFQATT and CDR2 SNEGSKA (reference sequence). This CDR3 reads CSATTGGVEKLFF. The CDR3, as DNA: TGCAGTGCTACCACAGGGGGCGTTGAAAAACTGTTTTTT.

The chain uses TRBV7-9 and TRBJ2-2; 9 nucleotides line up with TRBD1. Germline CDR1 is SEHNR and CDR2 is FQNEAQ (reference sequence). The CDR3 runs to 17 residues. After removal of 2 bases from V and 1 base from J, the junction contained 5 bases not matched to a gene. The CDR3 is CASSLRPGQGNTGELFF. The CDR3 DNA follows: TGTGCCAGCAGCTTAAGGCCGGGACAGGGGAACACCGGGGAGCTGTTTTTT.

This clonotype was picked up many times. This sequence joins TRBV5-6 and TRBJ1-1; no definite D call. Germline-derived CDR1 and CDR2 are SGHDT and YYEEEE. V lost 0 bases, J lost 6 bases, and 15 bases lay in between. There are 15 residues in the CDR3. Here the CDR3 reads CASSLVGQEPPEAFF. CDR3 DNA: TGTGCCAGCAGCTTGGTCGGGCAGGAACCGCCTGAAGCTTTCTTT.

The chain carries TRBV24-1 and TRBJ2-1, with D maybe TRBD2 (5 bases). This CDR3 has 16 residues. Germline assignment: CDR1 KGHDR and CDR2 SFDVKD. V was clipped by 4 bases and J by 6 bases, with 18 bases between them. The CDR3: CATSEPIGGLVNEQFF. The CDR3, as DNA: TGTGCCACCAGTGAACCCATAGGCGGGTTAGTCAATGAGCAGTTCTTC.

The chain uses TRBV12-3 or TRBV12-4 and TRBJ2-3; D remains unclear. V was cut by 3 bases and J by 2 bases, with 9 bases left in between. The CDR3 consists of 14 residues. CDR3 coding DNA: TGTGCCAGCAGTTTCGGGTTAACCACAGATACGCAGTATTTT. Translated, it gives CASSFGLTTDTQYF.

This clonotype turned up a few times. The genes are TRBV12-3 or TRBV12-4 and TRBJ2-1; D is possibly TRBD1 (5 bases). This CDR3 is 14 amino acids long. V lost 0 bases, J lost 10 bases, and 13 bases lay in between. Here the CDR3 reads CASSLAGRTREQFF. DNA of the CDR3: TGTGCCAGCAGTTTAGCGGGCCGGACAAGGGAGCAGTTCTTC.

The V gene is TRBV20-1, the J gene TRBJ2-1; maybe TRBD1 (5 bases). V was trimmed by 1 base and J by 0 bases, leaving 19 bases between them. The CDR3 covers 18 residues. The germline CDR1 and CDR2 sequences are DFQATT and SNEGSKA (reference sequence). CDR3 loop: CSARALISGSTSYNEQFF. CDR3 DNA sequence: TGCAGTGCTAGAGCCTTGATCTCAGGGTCAACCTCCTACAATGAGCAGTTCTTC.

In its sample, this clonotype was seen many times. V usage is TRBV7-2 and J usage is TRBJ2-1, with TRBD2 identical over 13 bases. The CDR3 spans 16 residues. Looked up from germline, CDR1 is SGHTA and CDR2 is FQGNSA. The J segment lost 10 bases and the V segment lost 2 bases, leaving 8 bases of the junction unmatched. This CDR3 is CASSLLSLAGGREQFF. CDR3 bases: TGTGCCAGCAGCTTATTATCACTAGCGGGGGGGCGAGAGCAGTTCTTC.

This clonotype appeared a few times. This CDR3 is CASSLLSGLNTEAFF. CDR3 DNA sequence: TGTGCCAGCAGCTTACTTTCAGGATTGAACACTGAAGCTTTCTTT. The chain uses TRBV7-9 and TRBJ1-1; D is ambiguous. The V gene lost 2 bases and the J gene lost 0 bases, with 10 bases spanning the gap. The CDR3 is 15 amino acids. Germline CDR1 and CDR2: SEHNR and FQNEAQ (reference sequence).

This clonotype turned up a few times. V usage is TRBV20-1 and J usage is TRBJ2-2, with TRBD1 identical over 9 bases. V lost 2 bases and J lost 7; bases outside the gene matches: 8. The CDR3 consists of 15 residues. Germline lookup yields CDR1 DFQATT and CDR2 SNEGSKA (reference sequence). CDR3 bases: TGCAGTGCTAGAACAGGGGGCGAGTTATTCGGGGAGCTGTTTTTT. Residues: CSARTGGELFGELFF.

This clonotype showed up just a few times. The rearrangement links TRBV12-3 or TRBV12-4 to TRBJ1-1; maybe TRBD1 (6 bases). The V and J ends lost 4 bases and 0 bases respectively, with 12 bases between them. The CDR3 consists of 15 residues. The CDR3 nucleotides read TGTGCCAGCAGTTCCTTGGACAGCTTGAACACTGAAGCTTTCTTT. Amino acid sequence: CASSSLDSLNTEAFF.

The sample holds many counts of this clonotype. The chain uses TRBV20-1 and TRBJ2-3; TRBD2 matches at 13 bases. Looked up from germline, CDR1 is DFQATT and CDR2 is SNEGSKA (reference sequence). The V gene end was trimmed by 1 base and the J gene end by 4 bases; junction bases not matched to a gene: 2. The CDR3 runs to 15 residues. The CDR3 sequence is CSARGTSGRADTQYF. As DNA, the CDR3 is TGCAGTGCTAGAGGAACTAGCGGGAGGGCAGATACGCAGTATTTT.

V gene TRBV5-1 combines with J gene TRBJ2-2; D possibly corresponds to TRBD2 (5 bases). In germline, CDR1 is SGHRS, CDR2 YFSETQ. The length of the CDR3 is 16 residues. Trimming cost V 8 bases and J 4 bases, with 21 bases left between them. The CDR3: CASQDPIVRGTGELFF. The CDR3 DNA sequence: TGCGCCAGTCAGGACCCCATAGTCCGGGGCACCGGGGAGCTGTTTTTT.